This TCR beta chain was recorded in a study of graft-versus-host responses after intestinal transplantation. About the research overall: Each transplant was multivisceral, liver-intestinal, or isolated intestinal. Recipients across the board were started on anti-thymocyte globulin induction, then kept on tacrolimus and steroids for roughly 3 years. General study results and limits: GvH clones detected in recipient marrow included some appearing first in ileum or blood. The presence of high graft-versus-host to host-versus-graft clonal ratios in allografts characterized patients with graft-donor T cell macrochimerism.

CDR1 and CDR2 from the germline V gene are GTSNPN and SVGIG (reference sequence). The CDR3 totals 15 residues. V lost 7 bases, J lost 0 bases, and 3 bases stayed unmatched. In the case of this clone: Its antigen is unidentified.

The table came from immunoSEQ multiplex PCR; TCRdb's copy has only in-frame clones and leaves some out. This table holds around 120,000 clones, 90% to 95% found once. The chain has TRBV30 and TRBJ2-6; the match to TRBD1 covers 10 bases. Sequenced material: unstimulated CD4+ T cells sorted from spleen or lymph node cells, taken before intestinal transplant. This clonotype was sampled from a human donor who received an intestinal transplant. The CDR3 reads CAFGTGASGANVLTF. The DNA for the CDR3 is TGTGCCTTCGGGACAGGGGCCTCTGGGGCCAACGTCCTGACTTTC.